This T cell receptor beta chain was captured in a study of T cell changes during pregnancy in multiple sclerosis. Trimming cost V 0 bases and J 3 bases, with 9 bases left between them. Per germline, CDR1 SGDLS and CDR2 YYNGEE. The CDR3 is made up of 15 amino acids. Profiling relied on immunoSEQ multiplex PCR, and the TCRdb table lists in-frame clones only, not all of them. Of tens of thousands of clones listed, 90% to 95% were seen once; the top ten hold less than 0.6%. This receptor was identified in a female donor with multiple sclerosis, enrolled in a pregnancy study. The J gene is TRBJ2-2, the V gene TRBV9; the D gene is possibly TRBD2 (6 bases). The sample consisted of CD4+ T cells from peripheral blood mononuclear cells, taken in the second trimester of pregnancy. The CDR3 DNA reads TGTGCCAGCAGCGTAGTCGGAGGGGACACCGGGGAGCTGTTTTTT. Amino acid sequence: CASSVVGGDTGELFF.